This passage covers 6 T cell receptor beta chains from one sample sequenced in a study of early T cells in non-severe SARS-CoV-2 infection. TCRdb fed the 5' RACE reads into MiXCR, producing one record per CDR3 protein. The repertoire has approximately 58,000 distinct CDR3 sequences, more than 10% of them found once; the top ten carry about 2.5%. The sample in question was whole blood, obtained at baseline. These receptors were obtained from an adult who was a healthcare worker with PCR-confirmed SARS-CoV-2 infection or an uninfected control (not recorded which).

This clonotype occurred many times. This chain uses TRBV5-4 with TRBJ2-7, with D perhaps matching TRBD2 (5 bases). Germline CDR1 reads SGHNT; CDR2 reads YYREEE (reference sequence). Trimming pared 0 bases from V and 2 bases from J, leaving 12 bases between. The CDR3 is 15 amino acids. CDR3 sequence: CASSLGLGSTYEQYF. The CDR3 DNA is TGTGCCAGCAGCTTGGGGCTAGGGAGTACCTACGAGCAGTACTTC.

The chain carries TRBV29-1 and TRBJ2-7; tentatively, D is TRBD2 (7 bases). The CDR3 runs to 12 residues. The ends were cut back, 3 bases at V and 2 bases at J, with 8 bases in the middle. CDR1 SQVTM and CDR2 ANQGSEA come from the germline V gene. This chain's CDR3 is CSVEGGPYEQYF. CDR3 nucleotide sequence: TGCAGCGTTGAGGGGGGGCCCTACGAGCAGTACTTC.

V is TRBV5-1 and J is TRBJ1-4; D uncertain. In germline, CDR1 is SGHRS, CDR2 YFSETQ. The CDR3 totals 13 residues. The V and J ends lost 2 bases and 5 bases respectively, with 7 bases between them. The CDR3 here is CASSFGRNEKLFF. CDR3 DNA: TGCGCCAGCAGCTTTGGCAGGAATGAAAAACTGTTTTTT.

The CDR3 nucleotides read TGTGCCAGTAGCCGGTTCGACAGGGACTCGGGAGAGACCCAGTACTTC. Encoded protein: CASSRFDRDSGETQYF. The chain combines TRBV19 with TRBJ2-5; tentatively, D is TRBD1 (7 bases). Trimming pared 6 bases from V and 4 bases from J, leaving 21 bases between. The CDR3 has 16 residues. Germline assignment: CDR1 LNHDA and CDR2 SQIVND (reference sequence).

The V gene is TRBV28, the J gene TRBJ2-4; D might be TRBD2 (5 bases). The CDR3 has 14 residues. From germline, CDR1 is MDHEN and CDR2 SYDVKM. Trimming removed 3 bases from V and 2 bases from J, with 8 bases in between. This CDR3 reads CASSFRGTKNIQYF. CDR3 DNA: TGTGCCAGCAGTTTTCGGGGAACCAAAAACATTCAGTACTTC.

This clonotype was found a few times. This chain links TRBV10-3 with TRBJ2-7; no definite D call. Germline V CDR1 and CDR2: ENHRY, SYGVKD. Trimming took off 3 bases at V and 0 bases at J, with 9 bases between the two ends. The CDR3 runs to 14 residues. CDR3 sequence (DNA): TGTGCCATCAGTGAATCGTATAGCTCCTACGAGCAGTACTTC. Translation gives CAISESYSSYEQYF.